The 31 T cell receptor beta chains in this list originate from one sample, sequenced in a study of blood T cells in healthy people across ages. The second PCR ran about 6 to 12 cycles with a sample-barcoded 5' primer and J-beta primers. TCRdb reprocessed the 5' RACE reads with MiXCR, giving one entry per CDR3 protein. Here the sample spans approximately 690,000 distinct CDR3 sequences, roughly 41% being singletons. Sequenced sample: blood. The receptors were gathered from an elderly man in good health.

This clonotype appeared a few times. CDR3 in DNA: TGCAGTGCCCAGGGGGCCGGCTATGGCTACACCTTC. This sequence encodes CSAQGAGYGYTF. The V call is TRBV20-1, the J call TRBJ1-2, with 8 nucleotides matching TRBD1. Germline CDR1 DFQATT, CDR2 SNEGSKA (reference sequence). CDR3 length equals 12 residues. The trim removed 6 bases at V and 4 bases at J, leaving 4 bases unmatched.

The chain recombines TRBV20-1 with TRBJ1-6, with unresolved D. The CDR3 has 17 amino acids. Germline CDR1 DFQATT, CDR2 SNEGSKA (reference sequence). V shed 0 bases and J shed 0 bases, with 12 bases lying between them. CDR3 coding DNA: TGCAGTGCTAGAGATTCATTTGAGGACTCCTATAATTCACCCCTCCACTTT. This gives the protein CSARDSFEDSYNSPLHF.

A word on this clonotype: Given a much more abundant clone one base away, this may be a read error. The chain combines TRBV6-5 with TRBJ1-1; 7 bases line up with TRBD1. The CDR3 sequence is 12 residues long. Germline V gives CDR1 MNHEY, CDR2 SVGAGI. The CDR3 region has the DNA TGTGCCGGCAGAGACGACAGGGATCGCGCTTTCTTT. Its translation: CAGRDDRDRAFF.

The chain joins TRBV15 to TRBJ2-7; 9 nucleotides match TRBD1. V lost 5 bases to trimming and J lost 5 bases; unmatched junction nucleotides: 10. This CDR3 region has 15 residues. CDR1 and CDR2 (germline): LNHNV, YYDKDF (reference sequence). The CDR3 DNA follows: TGTGCCACCAGCTTAGGGACAGGGCCTCTTCACGAGCAGTACTTC. Translating gives CATSLGTGPLHEQYF.

The J gene is TRBJ2-4, the V gene TRBV4-3, with D hard to call. The V gene's germline CDR1 is LGHNA and CDR2 YSLEER. Between the trimmed V and J ends, which lost 0 bases and 13 bases, there was a span of 16 bases. CDR3 length: 14 residues. CDR3 region: CASSQDRVGREQYF. In nucleotides, the CDR3 is TGCGCCAGCAGCCAAGATCGAGTAGGGCGTGAGCAGTACTTC.

The chain couples TRBV12-3 or TRBV12-4 to TRBJ2-7; D is unresolved. The ends were cut back, 1 base at V and 5 bases at J, with 6 bases in the middle. This CDR3 spans 12 amino acids. This chain's CDR3 is CASSLGRDEQYF. The CDR3 nucleotides are TGTGCCAGCAGTTTAGGGCGCGACGAGCAGTACTTC.

This clonotype showed up just once. A much larger clone lies one base from this, so it may be a read error. The rearrangement uses TRBV20-1 and TRBJ2-1; 9 bases line up with TRBD2. From germline, CDR1 is DFQATT and CDR2 SNEGSKA (reference sequence). This CDR3 comprises 13 residues. Here the CDR3 DNA reads TGCGGTGCTAGGATGCGGGGGGGCAATGAGCAGTTCTTC. It yields the protein CGARMRGGNEQFF.

There are a few counts of this clonotype. The V and J genes are TRBV10-2 and TRBJ2-5; perhaps TRBD1 as D (6 bases). The CDR3 has 14 amino acids. CDR1 and CDR2 (germline): WSHSY, SAAADI. Trimming took off 6 bases at V and 5 bases at J, with 16 bases between the two ends. CDR3 amino acids: CASRPQGRQETQYF. The CDR3 region has the DNA TGCGCCAGCAGACCACAGGGACGGCAGGAGACCCAGTACTTC.

This clonotype was counted a few times. The rearrangement joins TRBV30 to TRBJ2-3; 7 positions agree with TRBD2. Germline-derived CDR1 and CDR2 are GTSNPN and SVGIG (reference sequence). The CDR3 is 18 amino acids. The J segment lost 6 bases and the V segment lost 3 bases, leaving 21 bases of the junction unmatched. The DNA of the CDR3 is TGTGCCTGGAGACCCCCTATTTATCGGGCGGGAGTCCCCGATACGCAGTATTTT. Translation: CAWRPPIYRAGVPDTQYF.

The V gene is TRBV7-9, the J gene TRBJ2-1; D possibly corresponds to TRBD1 (5 bases). The CDR3 is made up of 15 amino acids. Germline V gene lookup returns CDR1 SEHNR and CDR2 FQNEAQ (reference sequence). The V gene lost 1 base and the J gene lost 10 bases, with 17 bases spanning the gap. CDR3 nucleotides: TGTGCCAGCAGCTTAGGATATCAGGGTGGATACGAGCAGTTCTTC. This sequence encodes CASSLGYQGGYEQFF. Full variable domain (remainder filled in from reference TRBV7-9 and TRBJ2-1): DTGVSQNPRHKITKRGQNVTFRCDPISEHNRLYWYRQTLGQGPEFLTYFQNEAQLEKSRLLSDRFSAERPKGSFSTLEIQRTEQGDSAMYLCASSLGYQGGYEQFFGPGTRLTVL.

This clonotype has a single count. A read error is possible here, since a much larger clone lies one base away. V is TRBV29-1 and J is TRBJ2-5; TRBD2 matches 8 bases. The germline V gene has CDR1 SQVTM and CDR2 ANQGSEA. The CDR3 length is 14 residues. The CDR3 DNA sequence: TGCAGCGTGTCCCCCGGGGGGGCGCAAGAGACCCAGTGCTTC. Amino acids: CSVSPGGAQETQCF.

This clonotype was seen just once. This chain uses TRBV29-1 with TRBJ2-1; 11 bases match TRBD1. The germline CDR1 and CDR2 sequences are SQVTM and ANQGSEA. The CDR3 extends over 14 amino acids. Trimming took 6 bases from V and 7 from J; bases not matched to a gene: 8. CDR3 DNA sequence: TGCAGCGTGAAGGACAGGGGGCATCGGAATGAGCAGTTCTTC. It codes for CSVKDRGHRNEQFF.

The genes are TRBV18 and TRBJ1-2; 8 positions agree with TRBD1. CDR3 length: 15 amino acids. Unmatched junction bases numbered 8, after V lost 4 bases and J lost 4 bases. Germline V gene data show CDR1 as KGHSH and CDR2 as LQKENI. DNA for the CDR3: TGTGCCAGCTCACGGGAACAGGGGGAGTCCTATGGCTACACCTTC. Translated, it gives CASSREQGESYGYTF. The full variable domain, rest sourced from reference TRBV18 and TRBJ1-2, is NAGVMQNPRHLVRRRGQEARLRCSPMKGHSHVYWYRQLPEEGLKFMVYLQKENIIDESGMPKERFSAEFPKEGPSILRIQQVVRGDSAAYFCASSREQGESYGYTFGSGTRLTVV.

This clonotype was seen more than once but under ten times. J is TRBJ2-7 and V is TRBV28; D is tentatively TRBD1 or TRBD2 (6 bases each). The CDR3 length is 14 residues. Germline-derived CDR1 and CDR2 are MDHEN and SYDVKM. V was cut by 6 bases and J by 0 bases, with 12 bases left in between. Written as DNA, the CDR3 is TGTGCCAGCAGACCTTCGGGGGCCTCCTACGAGCAGTACTTC. Amino acids: CASRPSGASYEQYF.

About this clonotype: Mismatch with germline at one junction end may stem from a read error. The genes are TRBV6-2 or TRBV6-3 and TRBJ2-7, with 8 bases matching TRBD1. The CDR3 spans 13 residues. CDR1 is MNHEY, CDR2 SVGEGT, per germline. The CDR3 loop reads CAGKLGQAYEQYF. The CDR3 nucleotides are TGCGCCGGCAAACTGGGACAGGCATACGAGCAGTACTTC.

A few counts support this clonotype. The chain combines TRBV2 with TRBJ2-3, with D hard to call. CDR1 is SNHLY, CDR2 FYNNEI, per germline. CDR3 size: 12 residues. V gave up 7 bases and J gave up 6 bases, with 11 bases separating them. This chain's CDR3 is CASNPLEDTQYF. CDR3 sequence (DNA): TGTGCCAGCAATCCCCTCGAGGATACGCAGTATTTT.

This clonotype turned up a few times. V usage is TRBV20-1 and J usage is TRBJ2-5; D may correspond to TRBD1 or TRBD2 (5 bases each). The DNA matches TRBJ2-7 better at its end, which makes the J call doubtful. Germline CDR1 DFQATT, CDR2 SNEGSKA (reference sequence). The CDR3 totals 13 residues. CDR3 loop: CSAYRDGSREQYF. The CDR3 DNA reads as TGCAGTGCGTACCGGGACGGGTCGCGCGAGCAGTACTTC.

The rearrangement uses TRBV29-1 and TRBJ2-2; possible D gene TRBD2, 5 bases. The CDR3 extends over 13 amino acids. The V gene lost 2 bases and the J gene lost 4 bases, with 8 bases spanning the gap. Germline V lookup: CDR1 SQVTM, CDR2 ANQGSEA. CDR3 sequence (DNA): TGCAGCGTTGAACAGAGGGCCACCGGGGAGCTGTTTTTT. Protein sequence: CSVEQRATGELFF.

The chain carries TRBV14 and TRBJ2-5; 7 bases align to TRBD1. The V gene end was trimmed by 2 bases and the J gene end by 4 bases; junction bases not matched to a gene: 4. The CDR3 length is 14 residues. Germline V gene data show CDR1 as SGHDN and CDR2 as FVKESK. CDR3 DNA: TGTGCCAGCAGCCAACAGGGGGATATAGAGACCCAGTACTTC. Encoded protein: CASSQQGDIETQYF.

V usage is TRBV12-3 or TRBV12-4 and J usage is TRBJ2-3, with TRBD1 matching 7 bases. The junction had 7 bases not matched to a gene; V was cut back by 6 bases and J by 4 bases. This CDR3 spans 14 amino acids. The CDR3 DNA sequence: TGTGCCAGCAGGCCGAGACAGGGTGCAGATACGCAGTATTTT. Amino acids: CASRPRQGADTQYF.

The CDR3 bases are TGTGCCAGCACCTTTTTTATACAGGGGTTGGGCTACACCTTC. Translating it yields CASTFFIQGLGYTF. This chain connects TRBV12-3 or TRBV12-4 to TRBJ1-2; TRBD1 aligns across 7 bases. The CDR3 covers 14 residues. After removal of 7 bases from V and 8 bases from J, the junction contained 13 bases not matched to a gene.

The chain has TRBV27 and TRBJ2-2, with TRBD2 as a possible D gene (6 bases). Per germline, CDR1 MNHEY and CDR2 SMNVEV (reference sequence). This CDR3 has 14 residues. Trimming took 6 bases from V and 3 from J, leaving 11 bases between them. CDR3 loop: CASRGDFHTGELFF. CDR3 DNA: TGTGCCAGCAGGGGGGACTTTCACACCGGGGAGCTGTTTTTT.

This clonotype appeared a few times. This sequence joins TRBV29-1 and TRBJ1-1; TRBD1 matches at 7 bases. Germline loops: CDR1 SQVTM, CDR2 ANQGSEA. V was clipped by 7 bases and J by 3 bases; unmatched bases: 11. CDR3 length: 14 amino acids. CDR3 protein: CSATRQGRDTEAFF. CDR3 DNA: TGCAGCGCAACACGACAGGGAAGGGACACTGAAGCTTTCTTT.

The table lists this clonotype with a few counts. The chain combines TRBV20-1 with TRBJ1-1; D gene uncertain. CDR3 size: 13 residues. Per germline, CDR1 DFQATT and CDR2 SNEGSKA (reference sequence). With 1 base removed from V and 6 bases from J, the gap between germline ends came to 12 bases. CDR3 region: CSARAEPGSEAFF. CDR3 coding DNA: TGCAGTGCTAGAGCCGAACCGGGCTCTGAAGCTTTCTTT.

V usage is TRBV20-1 and J usage is TRBJ2-1; D gene unclear. There are 12 residues in the CDR3. Trimming took 8 bases from V and 3 from J, leaving 11 bases between them. CDR1 is DFQATT, CDR2 SNEGSKA, per germline (reference sequence). Here the CDR3 DNA reads TGCAGTACACCGGCAGACTACAATGAGCAGTTCTTC. Translated: CSTPADYNEQFF.

The gene calls are TRBV13 and TRBJ2-4; D remains ambiguous. Germline-derived CDR1 and CDR2 are PRHDT and FYEKMQ (reference sequence). The CDR3 is 12 residues long. V lost 4 bases and J 13 bases, leaving 14 bases between the germline ends. CDR3 coding DNA: TGTGCCAGCAGCTCCCACCTGGGTGAGCAGTACTTC. Translation: CASSSHLGEQYF.

The chain joins TRBV7-6 to TRBJ2-3; D is uncertain. The CDR3 runs to 16 residues. Germline CDR1 and CDR2: SGHVS and FNYEAQ. V was pared by 1 base and J by 4 bases, with 15 bases between. CDR3 nucleotides: TGTGCCAGCAGCTTAGTTCCCCTAGGCAGCGCAGATACGCAGTATTTT. Protein product: CASSLVPLGSADTQYF. Based on the CDR3 plus reference TRBV7-6 and TRBJ2-3, the full variable domain is GAGVSQSPRYKVTKRGQDVALRCDPISGHVSLYWYRQALGQGPEFLTYFNYEAQQDKSGLPNDRFSAERPEGSISTLTIQRTEQRDSAMYRCASSLVPLGSADTQYFGPGTRLTVL.

In this sample, this clonotype turned up a few times. The chain recombines TRBV7-9 with TRBJ1-6; 8 bases line up with TRBD1. This CDR3 comprises 18 residues. Germline CDR1 reads SEHNR; CDR2 reads FQNEAQ (reference sequence). Germline trimming cut 2 bases from V and 1 base from J; bases unmatched to any gene: 7. CDR3 sequence: CASSLQQGGLSYNSPLHF. The DNA for the CDR3 is TGTGCCAGCAGCTTACAACAGGGGGGACTTTCCTATAATTCACCCCTCCACTTT.

This clonotype is a singleton in its sample. The chain has TRBV27 and TRBJ2-4, with 12 bases fitting TRBD2. Unmatched junction bases numbered 13, after V lost 3 bases and J lost 13 bases. Looked up from germline, CDR1 is MNHEY and CDR2 is SMNVEV (reference sequence). The CDR3 runs 16 residues. The CDR3 nucleotides read TGTGCCAGCAGTTTCCTAGGACTAGCGGGATCGGGGGAGCAGTACTTC. Amino acids: CASSFLGLAGSGEQYF.

V usage is TRBV6-1 and J usage is TRBJ1-5; weak D call: TRBD1 (6 bases). Germline V gene lookup returns CDR1 MNHNS and CDR2 SASEGT. This CDR3 contains 17 residues. V was pared by 2 bases and J by 1 base, with 15 bases between. CDR3 residues: CASSEWGRGLSNQPQHF. The DNA for the CDR3 is TGTGCCAGCAGTGAATGGGGCAGGGGTCTAAGCAATCAGCCCCAGCATTTT.

Only a few counts were recorded for this clonotype. The rearrangement links TRBV5-5 to TRBJ1-5, with no clear D. The CDR3 totals 12 residues. V lost 4 bases and J lost 4, with 6 bases in between. CDR1 SGHKS and CDR2 YYEKEE come from the germline V gene (reference sequence). The CDR3 loop reads CASSTTNQPQHF. The CDR3 DNA reads TGTGCCAGCAGCACTACTAATCAGCCCCAGCATTTT.